The 18 T cell receptor beta chains reported below all come from one sample, sequenced in a study of T cells after somatic rescue of genetic block. This table comes from immunoSEQ multiplex PCR, and its TCRdb copy is limited to in-frame clones, with some not included. The table includes 70,000 or so clones, around 92% detected once. The sample consisted of peripheral blood mononuclear cells (PBMCs). The receptors come from a man aged 35 to 55.

V is TRBV15 and J is TRBJ1-1; D is unresolved. The CDR3 is made up of 13 amino acids. Germline values: CDR1 LNHNV, CDR2 YYDKDF (reference sequence). The V end lost 1 base, the J end lost 4 bases, and 7 bases lay between the germline ends. The CDR3 loop reads CATSRGVGTEAFF. The CDR3 bases are TGTGCCACCAGCAGAGGGGTGGGCACTGAAGCTTTCTTT.

The chain is built from TRBV6-1 and TRBJ1-5; possible D gene TRBD1, 6 bases. The V gene's germline CDR1 is MNHNS and CDR2 SASEGT. The CDR3 length is 17 residues. Trimming took off 4 bases at V and 2 bases at J, with 18 bases between the two ends. The CDR3 protein is CASSVSGGPLGNQPQHF. The CDR3 DNA is TGTGCCAGCAGTGTATCGGGGGGCCCCCTGGGCAATCAGCCCCAGCATTTT.

This clone was found a few times. This rearrangement joins TRBV19 to TRBJ2-3; possibly TRBD1 for D (6 bases). V gave up 6 bases and J gave up 1 base, with 11 bases separating them. Germline V CDR1 and CDR2: LNHDA, SQIVND (reference sequence). The CDR3 contains 14 residues. DNA for the CDR3: TGTGCCAGTAGGGCAGGGGCCCGCACAGATACGCAGTATTTT. Protein product: CASRAGARTDTQYF.

V gene TRBV20-1 combines with J gene TRBJ2-5; no definite D call. Germline V gene data show CDR1 as DFQATT and CDR2 as SNEGSKA (reference sequence). V lost 3 bases and J lost 4, with 6 bases in between. The CDR3 loop spans 11 amino acids. The DNA for the CDR3 is TGCAGTGCTAGTGCTAGAGAGACCCAGTACTTC. It specifies CSASARETQYF.

The CDR3 DNA sequence: TGTGCCAGTAGGGGCAACAGGGGTGGTGGCTACACCTTC. The encoded protein is CASRGNRGGGYTF. The rearrangement uses TRBV19 and TRBJ1-2; 7 nucleotides align to TRBD1. The CDR3 has 13 amino acids. The ends lost 6 bases at V and 7 bases at J; junction bases unmatched: 8. From germline, CDR1 is LNHDA and CDR2 SQIVND (reference sequence).

The chain employs TRBV19 and TRBJ2-1; TRBD2 matches 7 bases. There are 16 residues in the CDR3. The germline V gene encodes CDR1 LNHDA and CDR2 SQIVND (reference sequence). V shed 7 bases and J 0 bases; nucleotides not matched to a gene: 9. CDR3 sequence: CASTAKGGSSYNEQFF. DNA for the CDR3: TGTGCCAGTACCGCCAAGGGCGGGAGCTCCTACAATGAGCAGTTCTTC.

The CDR3 sequence is CASSQESRGLDYGYTF. For the CDR3, the DNA is TGTGCCAGCAGCCAGGAAAGCAGGGGGCTAGACTATGGCTACACCTTC. The chain uses TRBV4-2 and TRBJ1-2, with 8 bases aligning to TRBD1. V shed 3 bases and J 3 bases; nucleotides not matched to a gene: 9. There are 16 residues in the CDR3. CDR1 is LGHNA and CDR2 is YNFKEQ in the germline V gene.

This chain connects TRBV5-1 to TRBJ2-2; 7 bases map to TRBD2. There are 16 residues in the CDR3. CDR1 is SGHRS and CDR2 is YFSETQ in the germline V gene. With 2 bases clipped from V and 2 bases from J, the junction kept 6 bases outside the gene matches. For the CDR3, the DNA is TGCGCCAGCAGCTTCTCGGCGGGGGAAAACACCGGGGAGCTGTTTTTT. The encoded protein is CASSFSAGENTGELFF. The whole variable domain, remainder taken from reference TRBV5-1 and TRBJ2-2, is KAGVTQTPRYLIKTRGQQVTLSCSPISGHRSVSWYQQTPGQGLQFLFEYFSETQRNKGNFPGRFSGRQFSNSRSEMNVSTLELGDSALYLCASSFSAGENTGELFFGEGSRLTVL.

The chain couples TRBV28 to TRBJ2-7; TRBD2 matches at 8 bases. The J segment lost 4 bases and the V segment lost 6 bases, leaving 11 bases of the junction unmatched. Germline V CDR1 and CDR2: MDHEN, SYDVKM. This CDR3 comprises 15 residues. In nucleotides, the CDR3 is TGTGCCAGCAGCTCCTCCGGGACTAGTGAGTACGAGCAGTACTTC. It yields the protein CASSSSGTSEYEQYF.

This clone was seen just once. The chain recombines TRBV30 with TRBJ1-2; TRBD1 matches at 7 bases. The V segment lost 3 bases and the J segment 3 bases; nucleotides outside the gene matches: 7. The CDR3 runs 14 residues. CDR1 and CDR2 (germline): GTSNPN, SVGIG (reference sequence). CDR3 sequence: CAWRLIDRDYGYTF. DNA of the CDR3: TGTGCCTGGAGGCTCATCGACAGGGACTATGGCTACACCTTC. The entire variable domain, with the rest obtained from reference TRBV30 and TRBJ1-2, is as follows: SQTIHQWPATLVQPVGSPLSLECTVEGTSNPNLYWYRQAAGRGLQLLFYSVGIGQISSEVPQNLSASRPQDRQFILSSKKLLLSDSGFYLCAWRLIDRDYGYTFGSGTRLTVV.

V is TRBV27 and J is TRBJ1-2; the D is unclear. The V gene's germline CDR1 is MNHEY and CDR2 SMNVEV (reference sequence). Trimming shortened V by 5 bases and J by 5 bases, and 15 bases separated the two germline ends. This CDR3 is built from 14 residues. The CDR3 DNA reads TGTGCCAGCAGTCCTCGCGGTGATGCGTATGGCTACACCTTC. Translated: CASSPRGDAYGYTF.

The gene calls are TRBV5-1 and TRBJ2-2; TRBD2 matches 8 bases. V dropped 6 bases and J dropped 1; count of bases not matched to a gene: 8. CDR1 SGHRS and CDR2 YFSETQ come from the germline V gene. This CDR3 is built from 16 residues. In DNA form, the CDR3 reads TGCGCCAGCACCCAAACTAGCGGTATGAACACCGGGGAGCTGTTTTTT. Its translation: CASTQTSGMNTGELFF. The full variable domain, with the rest looked up from reference TRBV5-1 and TRBJ2-2, is KAGVTQTPRYLIKTRGQQVTLSCSPISGHRSVSWYQQTPGQGLQFLFEYFSETQRNKGNFPGRFSGRQFSNSRSEMNVSTLELGDSALYLCASTQTSGMNTGELFFGEGSRLTVL.

The genes are TRBV28 and TRBJ1-5; D call uncertain. Trimming took off 4 bases at V and 2 bases at J, with 12 bases between the two ends. CDR1 and CDR2 from the germline V gene are MDHEN and SYDVKM. CDR3 length: 15 residues. The CDR3 nucleotides are TGTGCCAGCAGTTCCCTAGGAGGGCGCAATCAGCCCCAGCATTTT. It yields the protein CASSSLGGRNQPQHF.

V is TRBV5-5 and J is TRBJ1-5, with TRBD1 matching over 9 bases. Germline trimming cut 1 base from V and 3 bases from J; bases unmatched to any gene: 5. The CDR3 has 16 amino acids. The germline CDR1 and CDR2 sequences are SGHKS and YYEKEE (reference sequence). For the CDR3, the DNA is TGTGCCAGCAGCTTGACAGGGGGCCTCGACAATCAGCCCCAGCATTTT. This translates into CASSLTGGLDNQPQHF.

V is TRBV5-1 and J is TRBJ2-3; D unclear. With 0 bases removed from V and 1 base from J, the gap between germline ends came to 9 bases. Germline V gives CDR1 SGHRS, CDR2 YFSETQ. The CDR3 runs 15 residues. The CDR3 DNA reads TGCGCCAGCAGCTTGGGGGGTTTTGGCACAGATACGCAGTATTTT. This translates into CASSLGGFGTDTQYF.

The CDR3: CASSSYAGQGYEQYF. The CDR3 nucleotides are TGTGCCAGCAGTTCTTATGCCGGACAGGGCTACGAGCAGTACTTC. V is TRBV6-1 and J is TRBJ2-7; 8 bases fit TRBD1. The CDR3 sequence is 15 residues long. Trimming cost V 5 bases and J 3 bases; bases outside gene matches: 9. The germline V gene has CDR1 MNHNS and CDR2 SASEGT.

The CDR3 DNA follows: TGTGCCAGCTCACCATCTAGCGGGAGCTCAGATACGCAGTATTTT. It codes for CASSPSSGSSDTQYF. The rearrangement links TRBV18 to TRBJ2-3; 10 bases are shared with TRBD2. Germline CDR1 and CDR2: KGHSH and LQKENI. With V trimmed by 2 bases and J by 4 bases, 3 bases remained unmatched. This CDR3 has 15 amino acids.

This rearrangement joins TRBV19 to TRBJ2-2; TRBD2 matches at 7 bases. This CDR3 has 15 residues. V dropped 3 bases and J dropped 3; count of bases not matched to a gene: 4. Germline-derived CDR1 and CDR2 are LNHDA and SQIVND (reference sequence). The CDR3 spells CASSIGGRDTGELFF. In DNA, the CDR3 is TGTGCCAGTAGTATCGGAGGGAGGGACACCGGGGAGCTGTTTTTT.